The 8 T cell receptor beta chains below were found in one sample sequenced in a study of radiotherapy plus CTLA-4 blockade in lung cancer. Here immunoSEQ multiplex PCR was the method, and the copy in TCRdb shows in-frame clones only, minus some. The sample has 80,000 or so clones, around 76% seen once. The input for sequencing was peripheral blood, taken from a patient treated with radiotherapy plus ipilimumab. These receptor sequences come from a human donor with non-small cell lung cancer whose response to radiotherapy plus ipilimumab could not be evaluated. Some clones in this sample may be carry-over from other donors' samples.

V usage is TRBV30 and J usage is TRBJ2-5; the D is unclear. V shed 4 bases and J shed 0 bases, with 12 bases lying between them. Germline V gene lookup returns CDR1 GTSNPN and CDR2 SVGIG (reference sequence). The CDR3 runs to 14 residues. CDR3 sequence (DNA): TGTGCCTGGAATCTGCGTGAGGACCAAGAGACCCAGTACTTC. It yields the protein CAWNLREDQETQYF. Full variable domain (missing parts from reference TRBV30 and TRBJ2-5): SQTIHQWPATLVQPVGSPLSLECTVEGTSNPNLYWYRQAAGRGLQLLFYSVGIGQISSEVPQNLSASRPQDRQFILSSKKLLLSDSGFYLCAWNLREDQETQYFGPGTRLLVL.

This clone occurred once. The chain recombines TRBV5-5 with TRBJ2-7; D perhaps matches TRBD1 (6 bases). This CDR3 contains 15 residues. V gave up 4 bases and J gave up 6 bases, with 20 bases separating them. CDR1 is SGHKS and CDR2 is YYEKEE in the germline V gene (reference sequence). The CDR3 is CASSPQGLTSLEQYF. In DNA, the CDR3 is TGTGCCAGCAGCCCGCAGGGGCTCACGTCCCTCGAGCAGTACTTC. The complete variable domain, with remaining parts taken from reference TRBV5-5 and TRBJ2-7, reads DAGVTQSPTHLIKTRGQQVTLRCSPISGHKSVSWYQQVLGQGPQFIFQYYEKEERGRGNFPDRFSARQFPNYSSELNVNALLLGDSALYLCASSPQGLTSLEQYFGPGTRLTVT.

The V gene is TRBV4-3, the J gene TRBJ2-5; the D gene is possibly TRBD1 (6 bases). The length of the CDR3 is 16 residues. Germline lookup yields CDR1 LGHNA and CDR2 YSLEER. Trimming removed 1 base from V and 5 bases from J, with 17 bases in between. CDR3 bases: TGCGCCAGCAGCCAAGTGTATCAGGGGCTGGGGGAGACCCAGTACTTC. As protein: CASSQVYQGLGETQYF.

Here the CDR3 reads CASSSLGGYTGELFF. CDR3 sequence (DNA): TGTGCCAGCAGTTCCTTGGGGGGGTACACCGGGGAGCTGTTTTTT. This rearrangement joins TRBV6-1 to TRBJ2-2; 7 bases line up with TRBD2. V was pared by 5 bases and J by 3 bases, with 6 bases of the junction left unmatched. The CDR3 loop spans 15 amino acids. Germline V gives CDR1 MNHNS, CDR2 SASEGT.

This clone was observed a single time. The chain links TRBV7-6 to TRBJ2-3; 12 positions agree with TRBD2. V shed 4 bases and J 4 bases; nucleotides not matched to a gene: 3. The CDR3 runs to 15 residues. The germline gives CDR1 SGHVS, CDR2 FNYEAQ. The CDR3 spells CASSSLAGGPDTQYF. In nucleotides, the CDR3 is TGTGCCAGCAGCTCTCTAGCGGGGGGGCCAGATACGCAGTATTTT.

This chain connects TRBV2 to TRBJ2-7; D is undetermined. With 4 bases removed from V and 6 bases from J, the gap between germline ends came to 10 bases. Germline V gene data show CDR1 as SNHLY and CDR2 as FYNNEI. The CDR3 covers 12 residues. The CDR3 sequence is CASSGLSGEQYF. The CDR3 DNA follows: TGTGCCAGCAGTGGCCTATCGGGCGAGCAGTACTTC.

The V gene is TRBV4-2, the J gene TRBJ1-6; a possible D gene is TRBD1 (6 bases). Trimming removed 4 bases at V and 5 bases at J, with 15 bases between. Germline assignment: CDR1 LGHNA and CDR2 YNFKEQ. CDR3 size: 16 residues. CDR3 nucleotide sequence: TGTGCCAGCAGCCCCGGACAGTATGTGGATAATTCACCCCTCCACTTT. Translation: CASSPGQYVDNSPLHF.

V gene TRBV2 combines with J gene TRBJ1-3; TRBD1 matches 8 bases. Germline CDR1 SNHLY, CDR2 FYNNEI. V trimming: 5 bases; J trimming: 2 bases; junction bases outside the gene matches: 5. The CDR3 consists of 15 residues. The CDR3 region is CASSYDRGPGNTIYF. The CDR3 coding sequence is TGTGCCAGCAGTTACGACAGGGGCCCTGGAAACACCATATATTTT.